Sequencing of this T cell receptor (beta chain) was carried out in a study of shared clonotypes between healthy human individuals. Study-wide background: Sampling drew on donors who were a couple of women and a few men aged 18 to 49.

CD45RO-negative CD8 cells positively selected for CCR7 made up the naive population, which excluded terminally differentiated effector memory CD45RA+ cells. Germline CDR1 is MNHNS and CDR2 is SASEGT. The CDR3 extends over 18 amino acids. Trimming took off 2 bases at V and 5 bases at J, with 21 bases between the two ends. Under the authors' procedure: Junction-only sequences produced by ImmunoSEQ had no quality scores, so filtering differed. TCRdb keeps only in-frame clones here, not all; method: immunoSEQ multiplex PCR. V and J calls and clone size come straight from that table; D and trimming were deduced from the DNA. Here the sample spans roughly 600,000 clones, 98% being singletons.

The specimen was naive CD8+ T cells sorted from blood. The receptor's source is a young man in good health. The chain is built from TRBV6-1 and TRBJ1-4; possibly TRBD1 for D (5 bases). The CDR3 bases are TGTGCCAGCAGTGAAAGCCTTTCATGGGGACGGCGAAATGAAAAACTGTTTTTT. This gives the protein CASSESLSWGRRNEKLFF.